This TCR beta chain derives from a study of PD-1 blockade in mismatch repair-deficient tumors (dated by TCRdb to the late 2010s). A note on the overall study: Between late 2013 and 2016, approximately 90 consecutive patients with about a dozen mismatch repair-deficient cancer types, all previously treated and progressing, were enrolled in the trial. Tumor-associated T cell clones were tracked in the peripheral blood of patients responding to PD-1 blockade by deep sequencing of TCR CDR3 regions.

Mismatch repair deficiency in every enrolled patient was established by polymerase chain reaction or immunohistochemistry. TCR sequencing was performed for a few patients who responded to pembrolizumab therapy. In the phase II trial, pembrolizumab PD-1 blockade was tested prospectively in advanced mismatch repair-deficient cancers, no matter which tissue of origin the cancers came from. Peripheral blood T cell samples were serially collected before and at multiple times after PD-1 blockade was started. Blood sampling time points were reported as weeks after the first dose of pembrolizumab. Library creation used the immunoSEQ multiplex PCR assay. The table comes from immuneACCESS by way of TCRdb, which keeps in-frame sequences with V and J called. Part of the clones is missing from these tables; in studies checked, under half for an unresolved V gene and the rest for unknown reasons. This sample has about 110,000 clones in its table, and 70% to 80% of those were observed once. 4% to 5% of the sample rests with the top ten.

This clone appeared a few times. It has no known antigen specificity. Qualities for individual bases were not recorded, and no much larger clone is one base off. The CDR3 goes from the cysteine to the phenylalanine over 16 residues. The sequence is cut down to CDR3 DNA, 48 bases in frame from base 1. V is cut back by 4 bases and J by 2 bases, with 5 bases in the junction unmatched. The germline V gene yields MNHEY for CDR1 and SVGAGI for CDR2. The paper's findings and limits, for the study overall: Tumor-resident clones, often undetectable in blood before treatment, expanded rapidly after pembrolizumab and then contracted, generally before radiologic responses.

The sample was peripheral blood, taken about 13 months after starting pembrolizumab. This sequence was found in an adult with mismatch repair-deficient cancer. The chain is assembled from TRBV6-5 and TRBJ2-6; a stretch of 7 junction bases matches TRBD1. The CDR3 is CASSLRQGTGANVLTF. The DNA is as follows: TGTGCCAGCAGTTTACGACAGGGAACTGGGGCCAACGTCCTGACTTTC.